This T cell receptor beta chain was documented in a study of T-cell memory formation after mild COVID-19. Study results and caveats: A subset of responding clones appeared in pre-infection memory, suggesting cross-reactive memory joined. Clones that contracted from day 15 to 85 were balanced CD4/CD8, while later expanders leaned CD4+.

Using its own MiXCR run on the 5' RACE reads, TCRdb lists one record per CDR3 protein. The repertoire holds around 530,000 distinct CDR3 sequences, with roughly a fifth as singletons. Note on this clonotype: Its antigen is undetermined.

The sequencing input was PBMCs or a T cell subset sorted from them (not recorded which). The origin of this receptor is an adult woman who had mild COVID-19 (a few samples of this study predate the infection). Cell type and time point are not known.

In DNA form, the CDR3 reads TGTGCCAGCAGCCAAGCTCTATTGAACACTGAAGCTTTCTTT. Amino acids: CASSQALLNTEAFF. V usage is TRBV3-1 and J usage is TRBJ1-1, with no clear D. The CDR3 has 14 residues. Trimming pared 1 base from V and 0 bases from J, leaving 6 bases between. The germline V gene has CDR1 LGHDT and CDR2 YNNKEL (reference sequence).